Shown below are 9 T cell receptor beta chains from a single sample sequenced in a study of cytomegalovirus exposure and HLA in healthy donors. The protocol was immunoSEQ multiplex PCR, while the TCRdb copy is restricted to in-frame clones and leaves out a portion. Here the sample spans roughly 84,000 clones, roughly 93% being singletons. Sequencing was performed on PBMCs. Receptor source: a man younger than 45 in good health and CMV-seronegative.

The genes are TRBV4-1 and TRBJ1-2; D gene ambiguous. Between the trimmed V and J ends, which lost 0 bases and 6 bases, there was a span of 17 bases. Germline CDR1 and CDR2: MGHRA and YSYEKL. The length of the CDR3 is 16 residues. CDR3 sequence: CASSQEADSARDGYTF. CDR3 DNA: TGCGCCAGCAGCCAAGAGGCAGATTCGGCCCGGGATGGCTACACCTTC.

The J gene is TRBJ1-2, the V gene TRBV2; 8 bases match TRBD1. The V gene end was trimmed by 6 bases and the J gene end by 14 bases; junction bases not matched to a gene: 8. The CDR3 loop spans 11 amino acids. CDR1 is SNHLY and CDR2 is FYNNEI in the germline V gene. In nucleotides, the CDR3 is TGTGCCAGCAGCGAAACAGGGGGAACAACCTTC. Amino acid sequence: CASSETGGTTF.

CDR3 in DNA: TGTGCCAGCAGCCAAGGGACAGGGGGTAACACTGAAGCTTTCTTT. Encoded protein: CASSQGTGGNTEAFF. The chain carries TRBV4-2 and TRBJ1-1, with 10 nucleotides matching TRBD1. The CDR3 contains 15 residues. Germline V gives CDR1 LGHNA, CDR2 YNFKEQ. With 1 base clipped from V and 2 bases from J, the junction kept 1 base outside the gene matches.

The rearrangement joins TRBV5-8 to TRBJ2-5; TRBD1 aligns across 7 bases. The V gene's germline CDR1 is SGHTS and CDR2 YDEGEE. This CDR3 is 15 amino acids long. After removal of 1 base from V and 4 bases from J, the junction contained 7 bases not matched to a gene. CDR3 sequence: CASSLITGEGETQYF. CDR3 sequence (DNA): TGTGCCAGCAGCTTGATCACAGGGGAAGGAGAGACCCAGTACTTC. Full variable domain (missing parts from reference TRBV5-8 and TRBJ2-5): EAGVTQSPTHLIKTRGQQATLRCSPISGHTSVYWYQQALGLGLQFLLWYDEGEERNRGNFPPRFSGRQFPNYSSELNVNALELEDSALYLCASSLITGEGETQYFGPGTRLLVL.

The chain couples TRBV28 to TRBJ2-7; D is unclear. CDR3 size: 15 residues. Trimming stripped 4 bases from V and 2 bases from J, with 15 bases between. Germline V gene data show CDR1 as MDHEN and CDR2 as SYDVKM. CDR3 protein: CASSSPSPVTYEQYF. The CDR3, as DNA: TGTGCCAGCAGTTCACCATCGCCGGTTACCTACGAGCAGTACTTC.

This chain joins TRBV6-5 and TRBJ1-2; 8 nucleotides match TRBD1. CDR3 length equals 16 residues. After removal of 0 bases from V and 5 bases from J, the junction contained 8 bases not matched to a gene. From germline, CDR1 is MNHEY and CDR2 SVGAGI. CDR3 sequence: CASSYSRTGGGYGYTF. Here the CDR3 DNA reads TGTGCCAGCAGTTACTCTCGTACAGGGGGTGGGTATGGCTACACCTTC.

This chain connects TRBV2 to TRBJ2-7, with a possible D match to TRBD1 (6 bases). The germline V and J ends were trimmed by 5 bases and 3 bases, with 17 bases remaining between them. Germline loops: CDR1 SNHLY, CDR2 FYNNEI. This CDR3 is built from 15 residues. The CDR3 region is CASSTVGGALYEQYF. In DNA, the CDR3 is TGTGCCAGCAGTACCGTAGGGGGTGCCCTCTACGAGCAGTACTTC.

The count of this clone is one. The chain joins TRBV11-3 to TRBJ2-1; 10 bases match TRBD2. Trimming took 4 bases from V and 5 from J; bases not matched to a gene: 5. The CDR3 contains 15 residues. Germline lookup yields CDR1 SGHNT and CDR2 YENEEA. The CDR3 reads CASSSRTSGNNEQFF. CDR3 DNA sequence: TGTGCCAGCAGCTCAAGGACTAGCGGCAACAATGAGCAGTTCTTC.

The V call is TRBV5-1, the J call TRBJ2-2; 8 bases map to TRBD1. The CDR3 totals 16 residues. The V segment lost 4 bases and the J segment 5 bases; nucleotides outside the gene matches: 10. Germline V gene sequence: CDR1 SGHRS, CDR2 YFSETQ. This CDR3 reads CASSGSGGEGTGELFF. The CDR3 DNA follows: TGCGCCAGCAGCGGATCAGGGGGCGAGGGGACCGGGGAGCTGTTTTTT.